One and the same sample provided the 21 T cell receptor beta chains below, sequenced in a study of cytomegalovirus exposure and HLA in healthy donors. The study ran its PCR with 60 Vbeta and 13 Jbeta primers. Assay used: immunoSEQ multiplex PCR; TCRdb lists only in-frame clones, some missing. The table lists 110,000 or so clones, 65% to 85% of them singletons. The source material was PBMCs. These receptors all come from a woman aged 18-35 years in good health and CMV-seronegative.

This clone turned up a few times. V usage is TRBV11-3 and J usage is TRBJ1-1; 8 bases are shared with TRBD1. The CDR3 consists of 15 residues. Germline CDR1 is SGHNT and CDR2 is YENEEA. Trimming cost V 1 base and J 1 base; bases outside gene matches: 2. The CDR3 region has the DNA TGTGCCAGCAGCTTAGGCCAGGGGGCGAACACTGAAGCTTTCTTT. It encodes CASSLGQGANTEAFF.

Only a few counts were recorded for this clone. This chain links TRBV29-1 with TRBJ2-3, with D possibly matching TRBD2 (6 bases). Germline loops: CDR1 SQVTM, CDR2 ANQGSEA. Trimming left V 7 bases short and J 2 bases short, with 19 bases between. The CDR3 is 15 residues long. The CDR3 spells CSAQGGARNTDTQYF. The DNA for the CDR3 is TGCAGCGCCCAGGGAGGCGCCCGAAACACAGATACGCAGTATTTT.

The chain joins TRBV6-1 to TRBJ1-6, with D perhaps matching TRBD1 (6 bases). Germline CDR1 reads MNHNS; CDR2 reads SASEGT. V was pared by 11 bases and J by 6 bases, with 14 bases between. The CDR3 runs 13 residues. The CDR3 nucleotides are TGTGCCGGAAGGACAGCCGCTAATTCACCCCTCCACTTT. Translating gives CAGRTAANSPLHF.

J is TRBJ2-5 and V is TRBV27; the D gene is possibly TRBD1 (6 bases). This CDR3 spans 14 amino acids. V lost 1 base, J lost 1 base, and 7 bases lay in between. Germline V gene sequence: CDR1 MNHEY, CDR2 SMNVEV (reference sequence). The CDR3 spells CASSLLGGQETQYF. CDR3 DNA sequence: TGTGCCAGCAGTTTATTAGGGGGCCAAGAGACCCAGTACTTC.

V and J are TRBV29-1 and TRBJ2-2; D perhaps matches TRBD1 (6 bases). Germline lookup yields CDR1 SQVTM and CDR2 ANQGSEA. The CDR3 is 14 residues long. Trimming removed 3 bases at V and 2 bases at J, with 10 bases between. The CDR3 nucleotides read TGCAGCGTTGAGTGGGGGACAAACACCGGGGAGCTGTTTTTT. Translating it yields CSVEWGTNTGELFF.

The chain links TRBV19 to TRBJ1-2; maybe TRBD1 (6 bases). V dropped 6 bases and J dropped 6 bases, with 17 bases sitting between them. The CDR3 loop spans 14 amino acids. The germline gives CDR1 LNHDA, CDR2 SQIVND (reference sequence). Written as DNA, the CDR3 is TGTGCCAGTAGCCCGGGACAACGAGACGATGGCTACACCTTC. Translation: CASSPGQRDDGYTF.

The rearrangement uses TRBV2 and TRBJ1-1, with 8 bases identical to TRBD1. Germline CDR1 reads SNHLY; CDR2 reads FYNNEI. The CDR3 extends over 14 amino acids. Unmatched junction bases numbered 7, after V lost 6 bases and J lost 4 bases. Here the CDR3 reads CASSPQGDGTEAFF. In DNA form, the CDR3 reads TGTGCCAGCAGCCCACAGGGGGACGGCACTGAAGCTTTCTTT. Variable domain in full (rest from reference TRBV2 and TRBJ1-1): EPEVTQTPSHQVTQMGQEVILRCVPISNHLYFYWYRQILGQKVEFLVSFYNNEISEKSEIFDDQFSVERPDGSNFTLKIRSTKLEDSAMYFCASSPQGDGTEAFFGQGTRLTVV.

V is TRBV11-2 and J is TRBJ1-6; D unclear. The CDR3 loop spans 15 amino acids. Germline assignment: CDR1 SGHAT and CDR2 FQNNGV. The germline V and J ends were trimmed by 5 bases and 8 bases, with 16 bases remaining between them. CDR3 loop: CASSNKAGSYSPLHF. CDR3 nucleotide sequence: TGTGCCAGCAGCAACAAGGCGGGCAGCTATTCACCCCTCCACTTT.

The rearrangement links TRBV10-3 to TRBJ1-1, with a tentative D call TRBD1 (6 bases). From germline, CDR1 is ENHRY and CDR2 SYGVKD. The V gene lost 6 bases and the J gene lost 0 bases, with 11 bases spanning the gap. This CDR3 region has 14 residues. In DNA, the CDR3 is TGTGCCATCAGCCAACAGGGTTTGAACACTGAAGCTTTCTTT. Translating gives CAISQQGLNTEAFF.

The CDR3 region has the DNA TGCGCCAGCAGCCCCAGACTAGCGGGGGGCCAGAACACCGGGGAGCTGTTTTTT. It codes for CASSPRLAGGQNTGELFF. The chain recombines TRBV5-1 with TRBJ2-2; 13 positions match TRBD2. Germline V gene sequence: CDR1 SGHRS, CDR2 YFSETQ. V lost 4 bases to trimming and J lost 1 base; unmatched junction nucleotides: 7. This CDR3 is 18 amino acids long.

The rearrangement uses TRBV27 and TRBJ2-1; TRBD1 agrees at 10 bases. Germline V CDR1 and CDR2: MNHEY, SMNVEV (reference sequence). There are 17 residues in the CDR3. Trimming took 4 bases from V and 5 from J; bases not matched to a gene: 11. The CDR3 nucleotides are TGTGCCAGCAGTTCCTGGGCGATAGGGACAGGGGACAATGAGCAGTTCTTC. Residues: CASSSWAIGTGDNEQFF.

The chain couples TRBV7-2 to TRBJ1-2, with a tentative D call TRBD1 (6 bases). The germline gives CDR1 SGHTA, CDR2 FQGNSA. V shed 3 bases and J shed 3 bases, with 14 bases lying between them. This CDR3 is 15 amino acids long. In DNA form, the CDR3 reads TGTGCCAGCAGCTTCTCAGGAGGGGGGGACTATGGCTACACCTTC. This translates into CASSFSGGGDYGYTF. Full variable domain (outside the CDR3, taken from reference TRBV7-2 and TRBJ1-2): GAGVSQSPSNKVTEKGKDVELRCDPISGHTALYWYRQSLGQGLEFLIYFQGNSAPDKSGLPSDRFSAERTGGSVSTLTIQRTQQEDSAVYLCASSFSGGGDYGYTFGSGTRLTVV.

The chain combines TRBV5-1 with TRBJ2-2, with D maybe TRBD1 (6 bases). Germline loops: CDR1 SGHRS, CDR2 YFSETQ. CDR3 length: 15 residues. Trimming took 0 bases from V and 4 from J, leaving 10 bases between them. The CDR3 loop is CASSLVQGSTGELFF. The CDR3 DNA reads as TGCGCCAGCAGCTTGGTTCAGGGGAGCACCGGGGAGCTGTTTTTT.

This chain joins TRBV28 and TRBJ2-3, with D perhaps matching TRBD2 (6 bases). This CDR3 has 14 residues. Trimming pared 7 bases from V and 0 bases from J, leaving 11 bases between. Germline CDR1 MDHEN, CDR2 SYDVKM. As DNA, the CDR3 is TGTGCCAGCACGATCAGCGGGAGCACAGATACGCAGTATTTT. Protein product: CASTISGSTDTQYF.

This chain's CDR3 is CASTGLAGTNEQFF. DNA for the CDR3: TGTGCCAGCACCGGACTAGCGGGAACCAATGAGCAGTTCTTC. The V call is TRBV27, the J call TRBJ2-1, with 12 positions matching TRBD2. The CDR3 runs 14 residues. Germline trimming cut 7 bases from V and 6 bases from J; bases unmatched to any gene: 4. Germline CDR1 reads MNHEY; CDR2 reads SMNVEV (reference sequence).

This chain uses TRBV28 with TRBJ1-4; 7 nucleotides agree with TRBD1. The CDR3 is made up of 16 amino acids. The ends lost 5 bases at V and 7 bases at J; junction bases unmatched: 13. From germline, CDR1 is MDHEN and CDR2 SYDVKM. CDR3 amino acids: CASSPNIGDSLEKLFF. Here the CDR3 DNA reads TGTGCCAGCAGTCCAAATATCGGGGACAGCCTTGAAAAACTGTTTTTT.

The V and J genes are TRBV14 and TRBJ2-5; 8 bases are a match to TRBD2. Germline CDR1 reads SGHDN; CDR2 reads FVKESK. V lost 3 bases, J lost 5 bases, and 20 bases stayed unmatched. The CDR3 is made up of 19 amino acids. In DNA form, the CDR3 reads TGTGCCAGCAGCCACCTTTTCGGGACCGGGAGCGGGGGCAGCGAGACCCAGTACTTC. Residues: CASSHLFGTGSGGSETQYF.

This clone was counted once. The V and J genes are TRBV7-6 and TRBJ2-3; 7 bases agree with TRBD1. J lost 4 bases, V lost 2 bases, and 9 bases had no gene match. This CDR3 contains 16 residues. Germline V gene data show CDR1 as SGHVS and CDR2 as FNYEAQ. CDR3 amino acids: CASSLLPGQNSDTQYF. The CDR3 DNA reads TGTGCCAGCAGCTTACTACCGGGACAGAACTCAGATACGCAGTATTTT.

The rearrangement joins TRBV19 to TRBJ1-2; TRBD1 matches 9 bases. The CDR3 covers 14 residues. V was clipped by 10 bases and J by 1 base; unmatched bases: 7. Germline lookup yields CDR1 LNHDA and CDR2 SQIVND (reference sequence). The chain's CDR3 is CAIRQGDFNYGYTF. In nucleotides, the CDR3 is TGTGCCATCAGACAGGGGGATTTTAACTATGGCTACACCTTC.

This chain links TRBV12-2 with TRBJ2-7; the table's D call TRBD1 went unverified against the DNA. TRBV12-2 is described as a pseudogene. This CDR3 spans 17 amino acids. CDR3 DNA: TGTGCAAGTCGCTTATCTCCGCGCGGACAGACTGCCTACGAGCAGTACGTC. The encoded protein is CASRLSPRGQTAYEQYV.

The CDR3 sequence is CASSQGRGRNTIYF. DNA of the CDR3: TGTGCCAGCAGCCAAGGACGGGGGAGAAACACCATATATTTT. This chain links TRBV4-2 with TRBJ1-3, with TRBD1 as a possible D gene (5 bases). The germline V gene encodes CDR1 LGHNA and CDR2 YNFKEQ. The V end was cut by 1 base, the J end by 5 bases, with 9 bases between. The CDR3 extends over 14 amino acids.